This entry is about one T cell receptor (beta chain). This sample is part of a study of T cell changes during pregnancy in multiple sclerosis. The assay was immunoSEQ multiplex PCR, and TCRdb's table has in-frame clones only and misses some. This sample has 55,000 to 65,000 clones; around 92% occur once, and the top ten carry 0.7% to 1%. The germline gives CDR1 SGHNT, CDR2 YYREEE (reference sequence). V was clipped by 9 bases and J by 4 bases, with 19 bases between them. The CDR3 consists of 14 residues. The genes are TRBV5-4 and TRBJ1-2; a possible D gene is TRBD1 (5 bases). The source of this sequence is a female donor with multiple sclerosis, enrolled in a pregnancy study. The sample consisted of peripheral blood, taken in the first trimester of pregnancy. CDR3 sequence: CATSVGGVLYGYTF. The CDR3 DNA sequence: TGTGCCACCTCAGTCGGGGGGGTCCTCTATGGCTACACCTTC.